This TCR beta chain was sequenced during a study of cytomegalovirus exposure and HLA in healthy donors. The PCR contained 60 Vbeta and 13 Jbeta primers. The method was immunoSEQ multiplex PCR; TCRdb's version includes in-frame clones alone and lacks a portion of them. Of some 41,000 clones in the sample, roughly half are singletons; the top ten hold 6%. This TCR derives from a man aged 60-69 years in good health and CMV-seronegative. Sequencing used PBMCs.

CDR3 nucleotide sequence: TGCGCCAGCAGTGAGTCTGCCAGGGGCACCGGGGAGCTGTTTTTT. Translating it yields CASSESARGTGELFF. The chain uses TRBV10-2 and TRBJ2-2; weak D call: TRBD1 (6 bases). The V gene's germline CDR1 is WSHSY and CDR2 SAAADI. This CDR3 is built from 15 residues. V lost 0 bases to trimming and J lost 4 bases, with 9 bases between them.